The 32 T cell receptor beta chains given below trace back to one sample, sequenced in a study of cytomegalovirus exposure and HLA in healthy donors. It was with 60 Vbeta and 13 Jbeta primers that the PCR ran. The assay was immunoSEQ multiplex PCR, and TCRdb's table has in-frame clones only and misses some. The repertoire table contains 160,000 or so clones. Sequenced: PBMCs. These receptors were taken from a man aged 30-40 years in good health and CMV-seronegative.

The V call is TRBV15, the J call TRBJ1-1, with D possibly being TRBD1 (5 bases). The length of the CDR3 is 16 residues. V lost 5 bases to trimming and J lost 4 bases, with 20 bases between them. Germline V gene lookup returns CDR1 LNHNV and CDR2 YYDKDF (reference sequence). The DNA for the CDR3 is TGTGCCACCAGCCACGGGGGTAATTACGGAAGCACTGAAGCTTTCTTT. This codes for CATSHGGNYGSTEAFF.

V is TRBV10-1 and J is TRBJ1-3; no clear D gene. This CDR3 is 13 amino acids long. V dropped 3 bases and J dropped 4 bases, with 7 bases sitting between them. The germline V gene encodes CDR1 WNHNN and CDR2 SYGVQD (reference sequence). The CDR3 bases are TGCGCCAGCAGTGAAGCTCGAGGAAACACCATATATTTT. This codes for CASSEARGNTIYF.

This chain connects TRBV5-1 to TRBJ2-5, with TRBD1 matching 12 bases. CDR3 length equals 16 residues. V lost 4 bases and J lost 5; bases outside the gene matches: 9. CDR1 SGHRS and CDR2 YFSETQ come from the germline V gene. In nucleotides, the CDR3 is TGCGCCAGCAGCGGGGGGACAGGGGGCGCAGGGGAGACCCAGTACTTC. Its translation is CASSGGTGGAGETQYF.

V is TRBV5-1 and J is TRBJ2-1; 7 nucleotides align to TRBD2. The V gene end was trimmed by 5 bases and the J gene end by 10 bases; junction bases not matched to a gene: 6. CDR3 length equals 12 residues. Per germline, CDR1 SGHRS and CDR2 YFSETQ. DNA of the CDR3: TGCGCCAGCAGTATTGAGCGGGGCGAGCAGTTCTTC. Translation: CASSIERGEQFF.

This sequence joins TRBV28 and TRBJ1-5; 7 nucleotides agree with TRBD1. This CDR3 has 15 residues. From germline, CDR1 is MDHEN and CDR2 SYDVKM. V was clipped by 7 bases and J by 2 bases; unmatched bases: 8. In DNA form, the CDR3 reads TGTGCCAGCACTACAGGGGATGGGCGCAATCAGCCCCAGCATTTT. As protein: CASTTGDGRNQPQHF.

The J gene is TRBJ2-1, the V gene TRBV2; D possibly corresponds to TRBD1 (8 bases). The CDR3 extends over 15 amino acids. Per the germline V gene, CDR1 is SNHLY and CDR2 is FYNNEI. With 2 bases removed from V and 7 bases from J, the gap between germline ends came to 15 bases. The DNA of the CDR3 is TGTGCCAGCAGTGAATGGACAGGGAGGGAAAATGAGCAGTTCTTC. It yields the protein CASSEWTGRENEQFF.

The chain employs TRBV7-2 and TRBJ1-6, with 7 bases identical to TRBD1. The CDR3 loop spans 15 amino acids. Germline trimming cut 5 bases from V and 6 bases from J; bases unmatched to any gene: 7. Looked up from germline, CDR1 is SGHTA and CDR2 is FQGNSA. CDR3 sequence reads: CASSQRQGGNSPLHF. The CDR3 nucleotides read TGTGCCAGCAGCCAACGACAGGGAGGTAATTCACCCCTCCACTTT.

As for this clone: One end of the junction varies from germline; a read error may be responsible. Other DNA sequences in this sample translate to the same CDR3. This chain joins TRBV6-5 and TRBJ2-7; 13 nucleotides agree with TRBD2. This CDR3 contains 16 residues. Germline V CDR1 and CDR2: MNHEY, SVGAGI. The CDR3 spells CASSYSRLAGGGEQYF. The CDR3 nucleotides are TGTGCCAGTAGTTACTCAAGACTAGCGGGAGGAGGCGAGCAGTACTTC.

The rearrangement uses TRBV28 and TRBJ2-1; 11 bases match TRBD2. The ends lost 1 base at V and 7 bases at J; junction bases unmatched: 6. This CDR3 is built from 16 residues. The germline V gene has CDR1 MDHEN and CDR2 SYDVKM. CDR3 amino acids: CASSLSVAGGRNEQFF. The CDR3 DNA is TGTGCCAGCAGTTTATCCGTAGCGGGAGGGCGGAATGAGCAGTTCTTC.

The chain recombines TRBV28 with TRBJ2-3; 13 positions agree with TRBD2. V gave up 2 bases and J gave up 6 bases; unmatched junction bases: 11. Germline-derived CDR1 and CDR2 are MDHEN and SYDVKM. The CDR3 consists of 18 residues. The CDR3 DNA reads TGTGCCAGCAGTTTAGCTCCCGGGACTAGCGGGATGGTGGATACGCAGTATTTT. This encodes CASSLAPGTSGMVDTQYF.

As concerns this clone: The sample has other DNA sequences that encode this CDR3 too. The chain couples TRBV4-2 to TRBJ2-3; D is ambiguous. The CDR3 length is 13 residues. Trimming left V 4 bases short and J 1 base short, with 6 bases between. Per germline, CDR1 LGHNA and CDR2 YNFKEQ. CDR3 loop: CASSPPGTDTQYF. The CDR3 DNA follows: TGTGCCAGCAGCCCTCCGGGCACAGATACGCAGTATTTT.

V gene TRBV15 combines with J gene TRBJ1-1; the D gene is possibly TRBD1 (6 bases). Per the germline V gene, CDR1 is LNHNV and CDR2 is YYDKDF (reference sequence). CDR3 size: 17 residues. The ends were cut back, 0 bases at V and 2 bases at J, with 16 bases in the middle. The CDR3, as DNA: TGTGCCACCAGCAGAGATAGTTGGGGGCAGCAAAACACTGAAGCTTTCTTT. It translates to CATSRDSWGQQNTEAFF.

J is TRBJ1-1 and V is TRBV27; D gene uncertain. Germline V CDR1 and CDR2: MNHEY, SMNVEV (reference sequence). V was cut by 0 bases and J by 1 base, with 9 bases left in between. The CDR3 extends over 15 amino acids. CDR3 DNA: TGTGCCAGCAGTTTATCGGAGCTGGGGAACACTGAAGCTTTCTTT. It specifies CASSLSELGNTEAFF.

This chain uses TRBV5-8 with TRBJ2-1; weak D call: TRBD2 (5 bases). CDR3 length: 12 residues. From germline, CDR1 is SGHTS and CDR2 YDEGEE. V gave up 2 bases and J gave up 8 bases, with 8 bases separating them. CDR3 amino acids: CASSLRLYEQFF. CDR3 sequence (DNA): TGTGCCAGCAGCTTAAGACTATATGAGCAGTTCTTC.

The V and J genes are TRBV14 and TRBJ2-3, with D possibly matching TRBD2 (6 bases). Germline loops: CDR1 SGHDN, CDR2 FVKESK. V shed 10 bases and J shed 0 bases, with 14 bases lying between them. This CDR3 comprises 14 residues. CDR3 nucleotide sequence: TGTGCCACCAAGGCGGGATATAGCACAGATACGCAGTATTTT. As protein: CATKAGYSTDTQYF.

J is TRBJ2-7 and V is TRBV7-9; possibly TRBD1 for D (6 bases). In germline, CDR1 is SEHNR, CDR2 FQNEAQ (reference sequence). Trimming left V 7 bases short and J 5 bases short, with 21 bases between. This CDR3 has 15 amino acids. CDR3 sequence: CASTPRSGAQHEQYF. The CDR3 bases are TGTGCCAGCACCCCTCGGTCAGGGGCTCAACACGAGCAGTACTTC.

This chain joins TRBV2 and TRBJ2-1, with 11 bases identical to TRBD2. Germline loops: CDR1 SNHLY, CDR2 FYNNEI. The V gene end was trimmed by 6 bases and the J gene end by 8 bases; junction bases not matched to a gene: 6. The CDR3 loop spans 14 amino acids. DNA of the CDR3: TGTGCCAGCAGAACTAGCGGGAGTCGCTATGAGCAGTTCTTC. It translates to CASRTSGSRYEQFF.

V usage is TRBV28 and J usage is TRBJ1-5; D is possibly TRBD1 (5 bases). Trimming left V 3 bases short and J 4 bases short, with 13 bases between. This CDR3 is built from 15 residues. The germline V gene has CDR1 MDHEN and CDR2 SYDVKM. CDR3 in amino acids: CASSFRQFRNQPQHF. DNA for the CDR3: TGTGCCAGCAGTTTCCGACAGTTTCGAAATCAGCCCCAGCATTTT.

The chain links TRBV14 to TRBJ2-2, with 8 nucleotides matching TRBD1. There are 16 residues in the CDR3. Germline values: CDR1 SGHDN, CDR2 FVKESK. J gave up 4 bases and V 6 bases, and 10 bases lay outside the gene matches. In DNA, the CDR3 is TGTGCCAGCAGTCATCAGGGGGCTAGGAGCACCGGGGAGCTGTTTTTT. Its protein product is CASSHQGARSTGELFF.

The V and J genes are TRBV10-1 and TRBJ1-1, with D perhaps TRBD1 (6 bases). The CDR3 is 14 amino acids. The V gene's germline CDR1 is WNHNN and CDR2 SYGVQD (reference sequence). With 4 bases removed from V and 1 base from J, the gap between germline ends came to 10 bases. CDR3 DNA sequence: TGCGCCAGCAGTGCCGGGACACCGAACACTGAAGCTTTCTTT. This gives the protein CASSAGTPNTEAFF.

The genes are TRBV7-9 and TRBJ2-7; 8 bases are a match to TRBD2. The germline V gene encodes CDR1 SEHNR and CDR2 FQNEAQ (reference sequence). This CDR3 is built from 13 residues. After removal of 5 bases from V and 4 bases from J, the junction contained 4 bases not matched to a gene. The CDR3 sequence is CASSHSGIYEQYF. CDR3 DNA: TGTGCCAGCAGCCATAGCGGGATTTACGAGCAGTACTTC.

V is TRBV5-6 and J is TRBJ2-1; 9 bases are shared with TRBD2. From germline, CDR1 is SGHDT and CDR2 YYEEEE. V shed 1 base and J 4 bases; nucleotides not matched to a gene: 9. This CDR3 has 17 residues. CDR3 sequence: CASSLRLADVYYNEQFF. The DNA for the CDR3 is TGTGCCAGCAGCTTGCGACTAGCGGACGTCTATTACAATGAGCAGTTCTTC. The variable domain in full, with the rest retrieved from reference TRBV5-6 and TRBJ2-1, is DAGVTQSPTHLIKTRGQQVTLRCSPKSGHDTVSWYQQALGQGPQFIFQYYEEEERQRGNFPDRFSGHQFPNYSSELNVNALLLGDSALYLCASSLRLADVYYNEQFFGPGTRLTVL.

The genes are TRBV5-4 and TRBJ2-5; TRBD1 agrees at 10 bases. V was pared by 6 bases and J by 1 base, with 6 bases of the junction left unmatched. This CDR3 has 15 residues. Germline CDR1 SGHNT, CDR2 YYREEE (reference sequence). CDR3 sequence: CASKRDRGPQETQYF. The CDR3 bases are TGTGCCAGCAAACGGGACAGGGGACCCCAAGAGACCCAGTACTTC.

This sequence joins TRBV7-9 and TRBJ2-7, with D unresolved. The CDR3 runs to 14 residues. Trimming pared 1 base from V and 2 bases from J, leaving 9 bases between. Germline CDR1 is SEHNR and CDR2 is FQNEAQ (reference sequence). Here the CDR3 reads CASSLGGAAYEQYF. CDR3 nucleotide sequence: TGTGCCAGCAGCTTAGGAGGCGCAGCCTACGAGCAGTACTTC.

The chain couples TRBV7-9 to TRBJ2-7; D call uncertain. This CDR3 has 11 residues. V was pared by 5 bases and J by 3 bases, with 5 bases between. The germline V gene encodes CDR1 SEHNR and CDR2 FQNEAQ (reference sequence). The CDR3 DNA follows: TGTGCCAGCAGCCCAAACTACGAGCAGTACTTC. As protein: CASSPNYEQYF.

The gene calls are TRBV7-2 and TRBJ2-1, with TRBD2 as a possible D gene (5 bases). This CDR3 is built from 14 residues. From germline, CDR1 is SGHTA and CDR2 FQGNSA. V shed 1 base and J shed 4 bases, with 8 bases lying between them. The CDR3 coding sequence is TGTGCCAGCAGCTTAGGCGGGTCATACAATGAGCAGTTCTTC. Its translation: CASSLGGSYNEQFF.

The chain employs TRBV5-4 and TRBJ2-1; D is perhaps TRBD2 (7 bases). The germline gives CDR1 SGHNT, CDR2 YYREEE (reference sequence). V lost 6 bases and J lost 15, with 31 bases in between. This CDR3 has 16 amino acids. CDR3 amino acids: CASTTIGEGEKSGRFF. The CDR3 nucleotides are TGTGCCAGCACCACTATTGGGGAGGGGGAGAAAAGCGGTCGGTTCTTC. The entire variable domain, with the rest obtained from reference TRBV5-4 and TRBJ2-1, is as follows: ETGVTQSPTHLIKTRGQQVTLRCSSQSGHNTVSWYQQALGQGPQFIFQYYREEENGRGNFPPRFSGLQFPNYSSELNVNALELDDSALYLCASTTIGEGEKSGRFFGPGTRLTVL.

This chain connects TRBV5-1 to TRBJ1-5; the match to TRBD1 covers 10 bases. V shed 0 bases and J 1 base; nucleotides not matched to a gene: 1. The germline V gene encodes CDR1 SGHRS and CDR2 YFSETQ. The CDR3 is 16 residues long. The CDR3 loop is CASSLGGQGSNQPQHF. Here the CDR3 DNA reads TGCGCCAGCAGCTTGGGGGGACAGGGGAGCAATCAGCCCCAGCATTTT.

The chain carries TRBV7-6 and TRBJ2-7, with D perhaps TRBD2 (6 bases). Germline assignment: CDR1 SGHVS and CDR2 FNYEAQ. V was clipped by 1 base and J by 3 bases, with 13 bases between them. There are 15 residues in the CDR3. The CDR3 region has the DNA TGTGCCAGCAGCTTAGTGGAGGGGCTGTTCTACGAGCAGTACTTC. Amino acid sequence: CASSLVEGLFYEQYF.

The CDR3 DNA is TGTGCCAGCAACCTAATAGCGGGAGAGTCCAATGAGCAGTTCTTC. Residues: CASNLIAGESNEQFF. This chain connects TRBV27 to TRBJ2-1; 9 bases map to TRBD2. This CDR3 is 15 amino acids long. Germline CDR1 and CDR2: MNHEY and SMNVEV (reference sequence). V trimming: 7 bases; J trimming: 6 bases; junction bases outside the gene matches: 10.

The chain recombines TRBV30 with TRBJ2-5; TRBD1 is a possible D gene (5 bases). The J call could be wrong; TRBJ2-7 is a better fit for the DNA end. The CDR3 is 12 amino acids. Germline CDR1 reads GTSNPN; CDR2 reads SVGIG (reference sequence). CDR3 sequence (DNA): TGTGCCTGGAGCGTGACAGCCTACGAGCAGTACTTC. This encodes CAWSVTAYEQYF.

With respect to this clone: One end of the junction does not line up with germline, which may come from a read error. J is TRBJ1-2 and V is TRBV18; D gene unclear. CDR3 size: 13 residues. The germline gives CDR1 KGHSH, CDR2 LQKENI. The CDR3: CASSPPTGVITAF. The CDR3, as DNA: TGTGCCAGCTCACCACCCACCGGGGTCATCACCGCCTTC.